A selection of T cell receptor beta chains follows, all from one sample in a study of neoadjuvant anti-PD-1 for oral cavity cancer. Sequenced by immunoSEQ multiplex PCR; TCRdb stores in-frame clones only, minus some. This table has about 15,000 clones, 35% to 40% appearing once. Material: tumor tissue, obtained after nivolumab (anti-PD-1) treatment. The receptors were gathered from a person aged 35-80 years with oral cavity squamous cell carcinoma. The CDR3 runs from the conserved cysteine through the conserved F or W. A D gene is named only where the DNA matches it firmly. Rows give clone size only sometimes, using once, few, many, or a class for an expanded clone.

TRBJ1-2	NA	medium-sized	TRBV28	TGTGCCAGCAACGCGGGGCAGGGCTACACCTTC	CASNAGQGYTF
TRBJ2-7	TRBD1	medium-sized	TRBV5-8	TGTGCCAGCAGCTCAGACAGGACAGGAGTCTACGAGCAGTACTTC	CASSSDRTGVYEQYF
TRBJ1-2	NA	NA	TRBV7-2	TGTGCCAGCAGCCCCTTCCCTAACTATGGCTACACCTTC	CASSPFPNYGYTF
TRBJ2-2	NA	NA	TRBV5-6	TGTGCCAGCAGCGCGGGGACGTCCGGGGAGCTGTTTTTT	CASSAGTSGELFF
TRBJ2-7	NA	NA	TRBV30	TGTGCCTGGAGTGTAACCTTGGGCGAGCAGTACTTC	CAWSVTLGEQYF
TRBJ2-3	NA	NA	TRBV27	TGTGCCAGCAGTTTAGGCGGGGGCCGCTTTGGGACGCAGTATTTT	CASSLGGGRFGTQYF
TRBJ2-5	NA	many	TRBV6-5	TGTGCCAGCAGTAACGGCAAAGAGGAGACCCAGTACTTC	CASSNGKEETQYF
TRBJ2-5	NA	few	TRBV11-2	TGTGCCAGCAGCCGAGGGTCGGGGGAGACCCAGTACTTC	CASSRGSGETQYF
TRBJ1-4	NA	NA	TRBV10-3	TGTGCCATCAAATTCAGGAAATCACGAGAAAAACTGTTTTTT	CAIKFRKSREKLFF
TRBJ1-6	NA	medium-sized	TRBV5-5	TGTGCCAGCAGCTTGCATGGGGACTATAATTCACCCCTCCACTTT	CASSLHGDYNSPLHF
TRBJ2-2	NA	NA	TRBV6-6	TGTGCCAGCCTTCCTCAACCGGAGAACACCGGGGAGCTGTTTTTT	CASLPQPENTGELFF
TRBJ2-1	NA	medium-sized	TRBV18	TGTGCCAGCTCACCACCGAGGGGGAGCGGGGTCCGAGGTGAGCAGTTCTTC	CASSPPRGSGVRGEQFF
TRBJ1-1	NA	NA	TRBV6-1	TGTGCCAGCAGGGGGATCATGAACACTGAAGCTTTCTTT	CASRGIMNTEAFF
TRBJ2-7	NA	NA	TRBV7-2	TGTGCCAGCAGGCGCGGAATGGGGGCCTACGAGCAGTACTTC	CASRRGMGAYEQYF
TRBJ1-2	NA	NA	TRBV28	TGTGCCAGCAGTTTATATGTACGGCCAGTTCTTTATGGCTACACCTTC	CASSLYVRPVLYGYTF
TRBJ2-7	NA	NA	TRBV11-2	TGTGCCAGCAGCTTAGGTCCAGGACTGAGGGAGCAGTACTTC	CASSLGPGLREQYF
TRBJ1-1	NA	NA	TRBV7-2	TGTGCCAGCAGCTTAGCCGGAGTAGTCACTGAAGCTTTCTTT	CASSLAGVVTEAFF
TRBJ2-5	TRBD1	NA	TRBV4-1	TGCGCCAGCAGCCAACCGTCCGCCGGGACAGGGGGGCAAGAGACCCAGTACTTC	CASSQPSAGTGGQETQYF
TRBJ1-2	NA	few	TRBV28	TGTGCCAGCAGTTCAACGGGGGCCCTCTATGGCTACACCTTC	CASSSTGALYGYTF
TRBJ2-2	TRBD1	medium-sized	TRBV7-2	TGTGCCAGCAGCTTAGTCGGTGGACAGGGGATCACCGGGGAGCTGTTTTTT	CASSLVGGQGITGELFF
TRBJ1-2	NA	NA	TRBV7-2	TGTGCCAGCAGCTTAGCCAGGGAAAATGGCTACACCTTC	CASSLARENGYTF
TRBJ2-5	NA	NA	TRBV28	TGTGCCAGCAGTTTATTAGGCACAACCCAAGAGACCCAGTACTTC	CASSLLGTTQETQYF
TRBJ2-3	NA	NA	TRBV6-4	TGTGCCAGCAGCCTGACGGCGGGGAGCACAGATACGCAGTATTTT	CASSLTAGSTDTQYF
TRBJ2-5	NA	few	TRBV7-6	TGTGCCAGCAGCTCGGACTGGGGGGAGACCCAGTACTTC	CASSSDWGETQYF
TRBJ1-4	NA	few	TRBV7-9	TGTGCCAGCAGTCCAGCGCTGGTCGGTGAAAAACTGTTTTTT	CASSPALVGEKLFF
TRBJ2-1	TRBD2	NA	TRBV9	TGTGCCAGCAGCCCCCGCACGGGACTAGCGGGGGTTTACAATGAGCAGTTCTTC	CASSPRTGLAGVYNEQFF
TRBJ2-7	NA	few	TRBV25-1	TGTGCCAGCAGTGGGGTCTACGAGCAGTACTTC	CASSGVYEQYF
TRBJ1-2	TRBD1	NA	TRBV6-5	TGTGCCAGCAGTGAGGACAGGGTGTACGGCTACACCTTC	CASSEDRVYGYTF
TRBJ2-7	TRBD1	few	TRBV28	TGTGCCAGCAGTACTCCGGGACAGGGGGCTTACGAGCAGTACTTC	CASSTPGQGAYEQYF
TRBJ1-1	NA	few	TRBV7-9	TGTGCCAGCAGCTATGACCGGGACATCTCCACTGAAGCTTTCTTT	CASSYDRDISTEAFF
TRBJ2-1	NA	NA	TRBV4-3	TGCGCCAGCAGCCAAGAATGGGTGAGTTGGGATGAGCAGTTCTTC	CASSQEWVSWDEQFF